What follows describes a single T cell receptor beta chain. The antigen is unknown. V gave up 0 bases and J gave up 0 bases, with 3 bases separating them. Looked up from germline, CDR1 is SGHTA and CDR2 is FQGNSA. CDR3 length: 14 amino acids. This record comes from a study of T cell responses to AZD1222 COVID-19 vaccine. Study information: Recipients boosted at about 4 weeks or about 12 weeks are pooled.

Overall study results and limits: Spike-specific TCR repertoires showed rising breadth and depth after two AZD1222 doses. Mapped onto spike, vaccine-associated CD4 TCRs spanned it and were dominant at 160-218 and 743-854. The donor group comprised mostly white British people and more females; the analysis possibly underestimated clonal diversity.

Measured with immunoSEQ multiplex PCR; TCRdb has only the in-frame clones, and not every one. The sample records around 190,000 clones, 80% to 90% being singletons. The receptor was derived from an adult in good health. The V call is TRBV7-2, the J call TRBJ1-5, with unresolved D. The sample in question was peripheral blood, obtained on day 0 of AZD1222 vaccination. The CDR3 protein is CASSLADSNQPQHF. In DNA form, the CDR3 reads TGTGCCAGCAGCTTAGCTGATAGCAATCAGCCCCAGCATTTT. Full variable domain (missing parts from reference TRBV7-2 and TRBJ1-5): GAGVSQSPSNKVTEKGKDVELRCDPISGHTALYWYRQSLGQGLEFLIYFQGNSAPDKSGLPSDRFSAERTGGSVSTLTIQRTQQEDSAVYLCASSLADSNQPQHFGDGTRLSIL.